This TCR beta chain appears in the sequencing data of a study of cytomegalovirus exposure and HLA in healthy donors. General observations from the study: Clonal expansion, a later analysis showed, was greater in HLA-associated TCR beta chains than in equally common others. According to a later analysis, most TCR beta chains associated with CMV appeared HLA-restricted. Cytomegalovirus association was assigned to some 160 TCR beta chains.

With respect to this clone: What it binds is not known.

The PCR contained 60 Vbeta and 13 Jbeta primers. Profiling relied on immunoSEQ multiplex PCR, and the TCRdb table lists in-frame clones only, not all of them. Among roughly 170,000 clones listed, around 80% were seen once. The sequenced material came from PBMCs. This clonotype was sampled from a woman between 45 and 60 years old in good health and CMV-seropositive.

CDR3 DNA: TGTGCCAGCAGCCCCATGAACACTGAAGCTTTCTTT. It codes for CASSPMNTEAFF. The chain has TRBV7-9 and TRBJ1-1; D not resolved. V was cut by 5 bases and J by 0 bases, with 4 bases left in between. This CDR3 spans 12 amino acids. Germline CDR1 and CDR2: SEHNR and FQNEAQ (reference sequence).